Listed here are 18 T cell receptor beta chains from one sample, sequenced in a study of T-cell reconstitution after alpha-beta-depleted transplantation in children. Library preparation (for TCRbeta) was performed with unique molecular identifiers. TCRdb independently ran MiXCR on the PCR reads; one entry per CDR3 protein. The sample gives roughly 300,000 distinct CDR3 sequences, 11% of which show up once; 23% is in the top ten. Here the sequenced sample was peripheral blood, taken 180 days after TCRalphabeta/CD19-depleted stem cell transplant. The source of these receptors is a male patient aged 2 to 10 who had a stem cell transplant for chronic granulomatous disease, so the T cells may come from the graft donor.

As regards this clonotype: Given a much more abundant clone one base away, this may be a read error. V is TRBV10-3 and J is TRBJ1-1; D is perhaps TRBD1 (5 bases). Germline V gene sequence: CDR1 ENHRY, CDR2 SYGVKD. The V and J ends lost 6 bases and 5 bases respectively, with 19 bases between them. This CDR3 is 15 amino acids long. The CDR3, as DNA: TGTGCCATCAGAGGAGAATTGGGACGAGGGACTGAAGCTTTCTTT. This gives the protein CAIRGELGRGTEAFF.

This clonotype came up many times. The chain combines TRBV5-1 with TRBJ2-3; D remains unclear. CDR1 is SGHRS, CDR2 YFSETQ, per germline. Trimming stripped 0 bases from V and 4 bases from J, with 3 bases between. This CDR3 contains 12 residues. The CDR3 spells CASSLVSDTQYF. In DNA form, the CDR3 reads TGCGCCAGCAGCTTGGTTTCAGATACGCAGTATTTT.

This clonotype showed up many times. This chain uses TRBV18 with TRBJ2-5; possible D gene TRBD2, 5 bases. Germline loops: CDR1 KGHSH, CDR2 LQKENI. V lost 4 bases and J 4 bases, leaving 16 bases between the germline ends. This CDR3 has 15 amino acids. The CDR3 sequence: CASSLSGLARETQYF. The DNA for the CDR3 is TGTGCCAGCTCACTATCCGGGCTAGCCCGAGAGACCCAGTACTTC.

This rearrangement joins TRBV5-1 to TRBJ1-4; 8 bases fit TRBD1. This CDR3 contains 14 residues. The V gene's germline CDR1 is SGHRS and CDR2 YFSETQ. The J segment lost 7 bases and the V segment lost 4 bases, leaving 6 bases of the junction unmatched. The CDR3 here is CASSQGATGEKLFF. The CDR3 bases are TGCGCCAGCAGCCAGGGGGCGACGGGTGAAAAACTGTTTTTT.

This clonotype has at least ten counts. The chain has TRBV7-2 and TRBJ1-1, with D uncertain. Trimming took off 1 base at V and 6 bases at J, with 6 bases between the two ends. The germline CDR1 and CDR2 sequences are SGHTA and FQGNSA. This CDR3 spans 12 amino acids. The CDR3 here is CASSLVTSEAFF. Here the CDR3 DNA reads TGTGCCAGCAGCTTAGTAACCTCTGAAGCTTTCTTT.

This clonotype was picked up many times. This chain uses TRBV21-1 with TRBJ2-3; TRBD1, the table's D call, was not compared with the DNA. TRBV21-1 is annotated as a pseudogene. The CDR3 contains 14 residues. The CDR3 nucleotides are TGTGCCAGCAGCAACGGGACCAGCACAGATACGCAGTATTTT. Protein product: CASSNGTSTDTQYF.

Ten or more counts support this clonotype. The chain is built from TRBV5-1 and TRBJ2-1; 7 nucleotides agree with TRBD2. Germline V gene data show CDR1 as SGHRS and CDR2 as YFSETQ. V shed 1 base and J 7 bases; nucleotides not matched to a gene: 8. The CDR3 consists of 15 residues. CDR3: CASSLLLAEGNEQFF. The CDR3, as DNA: TGCGCCAGCAGCTTGCTCCTAGCGGAGGGGAATGAGCAGTTCTTC.

CDR3 bases: TGTGCCAGCAGCGGGACAGGGGCGATCAATGAGCAGTTCTTC. Translation: CASSGTGAINEQFF. The V and J genes are TRBV7-3 and TRBJ2-1; the match to TRBD1 covers 10 bases. CDR3 length equals 14 residues. Losses at the gene ends were 5 bases for V and 6 bases for J; bases not matched to a gene: 4. CDR1 is SGHTA and CDR2 is FQGTGA in the germline V gene.

On this clonotype itself: A much larger clone differs from this one at a single base, so this may be a read error. The V call is TRBV20-1, the J call TRBJ2-1, with 11 bases identical to TRBD2. There are 14 residues in the CDR3. Per the germline V gene, CDR1 is DFQATT and CDR2 is SNEGSKA (reference sequence). The CDR3, as DNA: TGCAGTGCTAGATTTGTCACTAGCGGGGGCAAGCATTTCTTC. It is translated as CSARFVTSGGKHFF.

This clonotype was seen at least ten times. V is TRBV12-3 or TRBV12-4 and J is TRBJ2-1; unclear D gene. The CDR3 totals 12 residues. Trimming stripped 4 bases from V and 9 bases from J, with 10 bases between. Written as DNA, the CDR3 is TGTGCCAGCAGTTACGCAAATGGTGAGCAGTTCTTC. The encoded protein is CASSYANGEQFF.

This clonotype was seen at least ten times. The CDR3 sequence: CASSLAGADGNEQFF. In DNA, the CDR3 is TGTGCCAGCAGCTTAGCGGGAGCCGATGGCAATGAGCAGTTCTTC. This chain links TRBV7-9 with TRBJ2-1; maybe TRBD2 (5 bases). The CDR3 covers 15 residues. CDR1 SEHNR and CDR2 FQNEAQ come from the germline V gene (reference sequence). The V and J ends lost 0 bases and 6 bases respectively, with 12 bases between them.

This clonotype has just a few counts. CDR3 amino acids: CASSYALPAVNEQFF. The CDR3 region has the DNA TGTGCCAGCAGTTATGCTCTCCCAGCCGTCAATGAGCAGTTCTTC. V usage is TRBV6-5 and J usage is TRBJ2-1; no clear D gene. The CDR3 covers 15 residues. The V gene's germline CDR1 is MNHEY and CDR2 SVGAGI. V was clipped by 3 bases and J by 6 bases, with 15 bases between them.

This clonotype was found many times. This chain links TRBV27 with TRBJ2-1; the D is unclear. V dropped 5 bases and J dropped 0 bases, with 11 bases sitting between them. This CDR3 comprises 15 residues. Germline CDR1 and CDR2: MNHEY and SMNVEV (reference sequence). The CDR3 protein is CASSPRVSSYNEQFF. CDR3 DNA: TGTGCCAGCAGTCCTCGGGTCAGCTCCTACAATGAGCAGTTCTTC.

Comments on this clonotype: A much larger clonotype is one base distant, so this may be a read error. The chain joins TRBV28 to TRBJ2-2; 10 nucleotides agree with TRBD1. The CDR3 is 15 residues long. The germline V gene encodes CDR1 MDHEN and CDR2 SYDVKM. In DNA, the CDR3 is TGTGCCACCAGTAGCGGGACAGGGGCGACCGGGGAGCTGTTTTTT. This translates into CATSSGTGATGELFF.

This clonotype was counted at least ten times. V gene TRBV11-2 combines with J gene TRBJ2-1; 10 nucleotides agree with TRBD2. CDR1 is SGHAT and CDR2 is FQNNGV in the germline V gene. With 6 bases clipped from V and 1 base from J, the junction kept 3 bases outside the gene matches. The CDR3 is made up of 15 amino acids. The CDR3, as DNA: TGTGCCAGCAGTTCTAGCGGGGGATCCTACAATGAGCAGTTCTTC. The encoded protein is CASSSSGGSYNEQFF.

This clonotype was detected ten times or more. J is TRBJ2-3 and V is TRBV19, with 9 nucleotides matching TRBD1. Germline loops: CDR1 LNHDA, CDR2 SQIVND (reference sequence). The CDR3 length is 15 residues. V gave up 2 bases and J gave up 6 bases; unmatched junction bases: 6. The CDR3 loop is CASSISGTGLDTQYF. In DNA, the CDR3 is TGTGCCAGTAGTATATCAGGGACAGGGTTGGATACGCAGTATTTT.

This clonotype was recorded at least ten times. V usage is TRBV7-8 and J usage is TRBJ2-3; D is undetermined. Germline CDR1 is SGHVS and CDR2 is FQNEAQ. The CDR3 totals 14 residues. Deletions cut 5 bases from V and 6 bases from J, with 15 bases between. Written as DNA, the CDR3 is TGTGCCAGCAGCATGAACTCCATCGGGGATACGCAGTATTTT. Protein product: CASSMNSIGDTQYF.

This clonotype was counted many times. CDR3 in amino acids: CSGTRDRDTEAFF. The CDR3 DNA reads as TGCAGTGGAACGCGCGACAGGGACACTGAAGCTTTCTTT. V usage is TRBV20-1 and J usage is TRBJ1-1; 7 positions agree with TRBD1. The CDR3 loop spans 13 amino acids. Germline V gene lookup returns CDR1 DFQATT and CDR2 SNEGSKA (reference sequence). The V gene end was trimmed by 7 bases and the J gene end by 3 bases; junction bases not matched to a gene: 8.